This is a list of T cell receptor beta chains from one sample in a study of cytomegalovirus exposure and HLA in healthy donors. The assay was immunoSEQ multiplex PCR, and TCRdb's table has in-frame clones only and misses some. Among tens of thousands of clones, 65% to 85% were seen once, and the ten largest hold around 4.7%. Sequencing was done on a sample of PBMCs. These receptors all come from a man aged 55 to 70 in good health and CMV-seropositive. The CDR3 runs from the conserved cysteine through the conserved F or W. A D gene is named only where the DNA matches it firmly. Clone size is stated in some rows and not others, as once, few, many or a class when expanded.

CDR3 protein: CASSRVPQETQYF; CDR3 DNA: TGCGCCAGCAGTCGGGTGCCCCAAGAGACCCAGTACTTC; D gene: .; J gene: TRBJ2-5; clone size: .; V gene: TRBV5-1
CDR3 protein: CASSVGGGGSPLHF; CDR3 DNA: TGTGCCAGCAGCGTAGGCGGGGGTGGGTCACCCCTCCACTTT; D gene: .; J gene: TRBJ1-6; clone size: once; V gene: TRBV9
CDR3 protein: CAISESDSATEKLFF; CDR3 DNA: TGTGCCATCAGTGAGTCTGACAGCGCGACCGAGAAACTGTTTTTT; D gene: .; J gene: TRBJ1-4; clone size: .; V gene: TRBV10-3
CDR3 protein: CASSYSVAGGYEQYF; CDR3 DNA: TGTGCCAGCAGTTACTCAGTAGCGGGGGGTTACGAGCAGTACTTC; D gene: TRBD2; J gene: TRBJ2-7; clone size: .; V gene: TRBV6-5
CDR3 protein: CASSPVGTGIGYTF; CDR3 DNA: TGTGCCAGCAGCCCTGTCGGGACAGGGATAGGATACACCTTC; D gene: TRBD1; J gene: TRBJ1-2; clone size: .; V gene: TRBV27
CDR3 protein: CASSLAGTLSTEAFF; CDR3 DNA: TGCGCCAGCAGCCTGGCCGGGACATTGAGCACTGAAGCTTTCTTT; D gene: .; J gene: TRBJ1-1; clone size: .; V gene: TRBV5-1
CDR3 protein: CASSYSARGPGTQYF; CDR3 DNA: TGTGCCAGCAGTTACTCCGCTAGGGGCCCAGGGACCCAGTACTTC; D gene: .; J gene: TRBJ2-5; clone size: .; V gene: TRBV6-5
CDR3 protein: CASSFLPGTGGNYNEQFF; CDR3 DNA: TGCGCCAGCAGCTTCTTACCCGGGACAGGAGGGAACTACAATGAGCAGTTCTTC; D gene: TRBD1; J gene: TRBJ2-1; clone size: .; V gene: TRBV5-1
CDR3 protein: CASSESWGLGGGTGELFF; CDR3 DNA: TGCGCCAGCAGTGAGTCTTGGGGTCTCGGCGGGGGGACCGGGGAGCTGTTTTTT; D gene: TRBD2; J gene: TRBJ2-2; clone size: .; V gene: TRBV10-2
CDR3 protein: CASSPPGLAGQTDTQYF; CDR3 DNA: TGTGCCAGTAGTCCTCCGGGACTAGCGGGTCAGACAGATACGCAGTATTTT; D gene: TRBD2; J gene: TRBJ2-3; clone size: .; V gene: TRBV19
CDR3 protein: CASSLPAGASNQPQHF; CDR3 DNA: TGTGCCAGTAGTCTCCCCGCGGGGGCTAGTAATCAGCCCCAGCATTTT; D gene: .; J gene: TRBJ1-5; clone size: few; V gene: TRBV19
CDR3 protein: CASSQGTGNEAFF; CDR3 DNA: TGTGCCAGCAGCCAAGGGACAGGGAATGAAGCTTTCTTT; D gene: TRBD1; J gene: TRBJ1-1; clone size: .; V gene: TRBV14
CDR3 protein: CASSFTAGLGEQYF; CDR3 DNA: TGTGCCAGCAGTTTTACCGCGGGTCTGGGCGAGCAGTACTTC; D gene: .; J gene: TRBJ2-7; clone size: .; V gene: TRBV28
CDR3 protein: CASSWGLFNEQFF; CDR3 DNA: TGTGCCAGCAGCTGGGGACTCTTCAATGAGCAGTTCTTC; D gene: .; J gene: TRBJ2-1; clone size: .; V gene: TRBV11-2
CDR3 protein: CASSQVRGALLHF; CDR3 DNA: TGTGCCAGCAGCCAAGTTCGGGGGGCCCTTCTCCACTTT; D gene: .; J gene: TRBJ1-6; clone size: .; V gene: TRBV14
CDR3 protein: CASSRGNTGELFF; CDR3 DNA: TGCGCCTCCTCTAGGGGGAACACCGGGGAGCTGTTTTTT; D gene: .; J gene: TRBJ2-2; clone size: few; V gene: TRBV5-1
CDR3 protein: CASSSGDDLNTEAFF; CDR3 DNA: TGTGCCAGTAGTTCAGGCGACGATTTAAACACTGAAGCTTTCTTT; D gene: .; J gene: TRBJ1-1; clone size: .; V gene: TRBV19
CDR3 protein: CASSREYGYTF; CDR3 DNA: TGTGCCAGCAGTAGGGAGTATGGCTACACCTTC; D gene: .; J gene: TRBJ1-2; clone size: .; V gene: TRBV25-1
CDR3 protein: CAWSVSRTSTITGELFF; CDR3 DNA: TGTGCCTGGAGTGTAAGTAGAACTTCCACCATCACCGGGGAGCTGTTTTTT; D gene: .; J gene: TRBJ2-2; clone size: .; V gene: TRBV30
CDR3 protein: CASSGDTDEQYF; CDR3 DNA: TGTGCCAGCAGCGGCGACACAGACGAGCAGTACTTC; D gene: .; J gene: TRBJ2-7; clone size: .; V gene: TRBV9
CDR3 protein: CASSDRPNEQFF; CDR3 DNA: TGTGCCAGTAGCGACAGACCCAATGAGCAGTTCTTC; D gene: .; J gene: TRBJ2-1; clone size: once; V gene: TRBV19
CDR3 protein: CAISGAGYEQYF; CDR3 DNA: TGTGCCATCAGTGGGGCAGGCTACGAGCAGTACTTC; D gene: .; J gene: TRBJ2-7; clone size: once; V gene: TRBV10-3
CDR3 protein: CASSSGLAGQYF; CDR3 DNA: TGTGCCAGCAGTTCCGGACTAGCGGGGCAGTACTTC; D gene: TRBD2; J gene: TRBJ2-5; clone size: .; V gene: TRBV6-5
CDR3 protein: CASTSIGAGGPLGEQFF; CDR3 DNA: TGTGCCAGCACATCTATTGGAGCGGGAGGACCATTAGGTGAGCAGTTCTTC; D gene: TRBD2; J gene: TRBJ2-1; clone size: .; V gene: TRBV7-8
CDR3 protein: CASSYQGQGGDEQFF; CDR3 DNA: TGTGCCAGCAGCTACCAGGGACAGGGGGGGGATGAGCAGTTCTTC; D gene: TRBD1; J gene: TRBJ2-1; clone size: .; V gene: TRBV5-8
CDR3 protein: CAFTPTQGYNEQFF; CDR3 DNA: TGTGCCTTCACCCCAACCCAGGGCTACAATGAGCAGTTCTTC; D gene: .; J gene: TRBJ2-1; clone size: .; V gene: TRBV30
CDR3 protein: CASSSLGGNQPQHF; CDR3 DNA: TGCGCCAGCAGCTCGCTAGGGGGCAATCAGCCCCAGCATTTT; D gene: .; J gene: TRBJ1-5; clone size: .; V gene: TRBV5-1
CDR3 protein: CAAVGGVGEQYF; CDR3 DNA: TGTGCCGCAGTGGGAGGTGTGGGCGAGCAGTACTTC; D gene: .; J gene: TRBJ2-7; clone size: .; V gene: TRBV2
CDR3 protein: CASSLNPSSGNTIYF; CDR3 DNA: TGTGCCAGCTCACTTAACCCGAGCTCTGGAAACACCATATATTTT; D gene: .; J gene: TRBJ1-3; clone size: .; V gene: TRBV18
CDR3 protein: CAISEFRTESYEQYF; CDR3 DNA: TGTGCCATCAGTGAGTTTCGGACAGAGTCCTACGAGCAGTACTTC; D gene: .; J gene: TRBJ2-7; clone size: .; V gene: TRBV10-3
CDR3 protein: CASSKVTGPSNQPQHF; CDR3 DNA: TGTGCCAGCAGCAAAGTGACAGGTCCTAGCAATCAGCCCCAGCATTTT; D gene: .; J gene: TRBJ1-5; clone size: .; V gene: TRBV21-1
CDR3 protein: CASRKLAGNSYEQYF; CDR3 DNA: TGCGCCAGCAGGAAACTAGCGGGGAACTCCTACGAGCAGTACTTC; D gene: TRBD2; J gene: TRBJ2-7; clone size: .; V gene: TRBV5-1
CDR3 protein: CASNNGIGTGEKLFF; CDR3 DNA: TGCGCCAGCAATAATGGGATAGGGACTGGTGAAAAACTGTTTTTT; D gene: .; J gene: TRBJ1-4; clone size: .; V gene: TRBV4-1
CDR3 protein: CASGLLRQSSLHF; CDR3 DNA: TGTGCCAGCGGCCTCCTCCGACAGTCGTCCCTCCACTTT; D gene: .; J gene: TRBJ1-6; clone size: .; V gene: TRBV2
CDR3 protein: CARSTTVDSNQPQHF; CDR3 DNA: TGTGCCAGAAGTACGACAGTCGATAGCAATCAGCCCCAGCATTTT; D gene: .; J gene: TRBJ1-5; clone size: .; V gene: TRBV5-3
CDR3 protein: CASSHGRDYEQYF; CDR3 DNA: TGTGCCAGCAGCCATGGACGGGACTACGAGCAGTACTTC; D gene: .; J gene: TRBJ2-7; clone size: .; V gene: TRBV4-2
CDR3 protein: CASSRELSAVAEAFF; CDR3 DNA: TGTGCCAGCAGCCGGGAGTTATCAGCGGTAGCTGAAGCTTTCTTT; D gene: .; J gene: TRBJ1-1; clone size: .; V gene: TRBV5-5
CDR3 protein: CASSGRLAGGETQYF; CDR3 DNA: TGTGCCAGCAGTGGCCGACTAGCGGGGGGAGAGACCCAGTACTTC; D gene: TRBD2; J gene: TRBJ2-5; clone size: .; V gene: TRBV6-6
CDR3 protein: CAISAPGKGYTF; CDR3 DNA: TGTGCCATCAGTGCGCCAGGTAAAGGCTACACCTTC; D gene: .; J gene: TRBJ1-2; clone size: few; V gene: TRBV10-3
CDR3 protein: CASSIYLSGGGEQFF; CDR3 DNA: TGTGCCAGCAGCATCTATTTGTCCGGAGGCGGTGAGCAGTTCTTC; D gene: .; J gene: TRBJ2-1; clone size: .; V gene: TRBV7-6
CDR3 protein: CASSLGGLDQETQYF; CDR3 DNA: TGTGCCAGCAGCTTAGGTGGACTAGATCAGGAGACCCAGTACTTC; D gene: TRBD2; J gene: TRBJ2-5; clone size: .; V gene: TRBV11-3
CDR3 protein: CASSVDVLGGTGRPGYTF; CDR3 DNA: TGTGCCAGCAGCGTAGATGTTTTGGGGGGGACAGGGAGACCTGGCTACACCTTC; D gene: TRBD1; J gene: TRBJ1-2; clone size: few; V gene: TRBV9
CDR3 protein: CASSLVGRGTEAFF; CDR3 DNA: TGCGCCAGCAGCTTGGTTGGGCGGGGCACTGAAGCTTTCTTT; D gene: .; J gene: TRBJ1-1; clone size: .; V gene: TRBV5-1
CDR3 protein: CASSLGRLAGAHEQYF; CDR3 DNA: TGTGCCAGCAGCTTAGGAAGGCTAGCGGGAGCCCACGAGCAGTACTTC; D gene: TRBD2; J gene: TRBJ2-7; clone size: few; V gene: TRBV7-9
CDR3 protein: CSSSRLAGAPETQYF; CDR3 DNA: TGTTCCAGCAGCCGACTAGCGGGAGCCCCAGAGACCCAGTACTTC; D gene: TRBD2; J gene: TRBJ2-5; clone size: once; V gene: TRBV7-9
CDR3 protein: CASGPSGFLSQYF; CDR3 DNA: TGTGCTAGTGGTCCATCGGGTTTCCTATCGCAGTATTTT; D gene: .; J gene: TRBJ2-3; clone size: .; V gene: TRBV12-5
CDR3 protein: CASSLWGRGAPEAFF; CDR3 DNA: TGTGCCAGCAGTTTATGGGGCAGGGGAGCCCCTGAAGCTTTCTTT; D gene: .; J gene: TRBJ1-1; clone size: .; V gene: TRBV27
CDR3 protein: CATSRDLAGERNEQYF; CDR3 DNA: TGTGCCACCAGCAGAGATCTAGCGGGAGAACGAAACGAGCAGTACTTC; D gene: TRBD2; J gene: TRBJ2-7; clone size: .; V gene: TRBV15